The sequence of this TCR beta chain was determined in a study of T cell responses to AZD1222 COVID-19 vaccine listed by TCRdb under 2021. Notes on the research overall: AZD1222 recipients whose second dose came at about 4 weeks and those whose second dose came at about 12 weeks were combined into one group, since spike-specific TCR depth and breadth did not differ between the two schedules. A total of under 250 trial participants underwent TCR sequencing, of whom more than 200 had received two doses of AZD1222 and about 25 had received two doses of the MenACWY control vaccine. Trial participants were enrolled by age into 18-55, 56-69 and 70-plus year subgroups, with 148, 28 and 57 TCR-sequenced participants respectively. General findings and caveats noted by the study authors: The whole spike protein was spanned by vaccine-associated CD4 TCRs, and dominant responses were seen in regions 160-218 and 743-854. Because no samples from the day 14 peak response were available, repertoires could be characterized only after the peak T cell response. Conclusions about previously exposed vaccinees were limited because only six AZD1222 recipients were SARS-CoV-2 seropositive at baseline. Reportedly, almost half of the unique spike-specific TCRs recognized epitopes lying outside the regions that are mutated in the B.1.351 and B.1.1.7 variants. The 56-69-year group was small, and its depth increase did not reach significance, likely because of low power. Most participants were white British and females outnumbered males, and the authors suggested that clonal diversity may have been underestimated. After two AZD1222 doses, both the breadth and the depth of spike-specific TCRs were significantly higher than at day 0 and than in MenACWY recipients.

This specimen's time point label, interpreted: baseline before first vaccination. Vaccinee samples came from UK trials COV001 and COV002, including a single-blind randomized controlled phase 2/3 trial of AZD1222 (ChAdOx1 nCoV-19) in healthy adults. Trial participant PBMC samples were collected at day 0 and day 28 after the second dose for TCRbeta chain sequencing. The CDR3 regions of human TCRbeta chains were analyzed by immunosequencing. The study's own analysis went as follows. TCRs in the repertoires were compared against a reference library of SARS-CoV-2-specific TCRs that had been generated with the MIRA antigen-specificity platform. Breadth was defined as the fraction of unique TCRs that were SARS-CoV-2-associated, and depth was defined as the fraction of total T cells that were SARS-CoV-2-associated. Using the MIRA data, each spike-specific TCR was assigned both to the spike region to which the TCR was reactive and to a CD4 or CD8 class. Log10-transformed breadth and depth values were compared by one-way ANOVA with Sidak's multiple comparisons tests. TCRdb took this table from immuneACCESS and kept in-frame rearrangements with V and J called. Such tables lack part of the clones; where checked against another copy, unresolved V genes explain under half of the gap, and the rest is unexplained. V and J calls and clone size are as listed in that table; D and trimming were resolved from the DNA. This sample lists approximately 170,000 clones; 90% to 95% were detected once. The biggest ten clones account for around 4.3% of the sample.

V is reduced by 3 bases and J by 4 bases, leaving a spacing of 14 bases between them. Counted from cysteine to phenylalanine, this CDR3 has 15 amino acids. Left in the record is the CDR3 DNA by itself, 45 bases read in frame from the first base. CDR1 SGHTS and CDR2 YDEGEE are derived from the germline V gene. This clone showed up just a few times. It lacks a known antigen. No much larger clone is present one base from it, and per-base qualities are unavailable. The chain joins TRBV5-8 to TRBJ1-3; 6 matching bases give a weak D call of TRBD1. This sample comprised peripheral blood, obtained on day 0 of AZD1222 vaccination. This receptor was taken from an adult in good health. The encoded CDR3 is CASSWRGGSGNTIYF. The nucleotides are TGTGCCAGCAGCTGGAGGGGGGGATCCGGAAACACCATATATTTT.